This TCR beta chain was retrieved from a study of blood T cell repertoires in COVID-19 (dated by TCRdb to 2020 to 2021). Study-level background: Samples covering the acute and convalescent phases of COVID-19 were provided by collaborators in the United States, Italy and Spain. Where HLA class I and class II types were available, the types were taken from metadata supplied by the sample provider, not from assay-based typing. The sample metadata nearly always contained a de-identified subject ID, COVID-19 status, age in years and sex. Samples came from the ongoing ImmuneRACE study (first 160 participants) plus 1,254 subjects from 6 global collaborators. The repertoires were released in a freely available public database intended as a resource for research on the immune response to SARS-CoV-2. The prospective study material was composed of cDNA or gDNA derived from T cells, B-cell-depleted T cells, or PBMCs. Subjects who had been exposed to COVID-19, were actively infected with it, or had recovered from it provided the deeply sampled blood TCRbeta repertoires that made up the dataset.

TCRbeta CDR3 regions were amplified from genomic DNA using the immunoSEQ Assay, a bias-controlled multiplex PCR. Under the source paper's analysis protocol: The number of nucleated cells in each sample was estimated by amplification of reference gene primers within the assay. To quantify the absolute abundance of each unique TCRbeta CDR3 rearrangement, sequence reads were collapsed and filtered. For each sample, productive Simpson clonality was calculated as the square root of Simpson's diversity index over productive rearrangements. In its TCRdb copy, this immuneACCESS table keeps in-frame sequences only and misses some clones. Where compared with another copy, unresolved V genes explain less than half of these, and the others have no known cause. V and J calls and clone size come straight from that table; D and trimming were deduced from the DNA. Counted in this sample were over 90,000 clones; 60% to 80% of them appeared once. The top ten clonotypes cover 9.8% of the sample.

Collaborating institutions collected whole blood in K2EDTA tubes following their own protocols. For TCRbeta analysis, collaborators shipped samples in one of three forms: frozen whole blood, isolated PBMCs, or DNA extracted from either of those sample types. In regard to this clone: Its antigen remains undetermined. Base-call qualities are not available, and no considerably larger clone is one nucleotide away.

Here V drops 7 bases and J drops 6 bases, and the junction holds 5 bases not matched to any gene. Counted from cysteine to phenylalanine, this CDR3 has 13 amino acids. Only CDR3 DNA remains: 39 bases, in frame from the first base. The germline V gene (reference sequence) gives CDR1 as MNHEY and CDR2 as SMNVEV. Overall study outcomes, separate from this receptor: The quantity of clinical and demographic metadata differed by source and by participant and was supplied without curation.

The chain is assembled from TRBV27 and TRBJ2-1; 8 bases in between match TRBD1. The sequencing input was peripheral blood. The source is a man aged 55 to 70 with active or convalescent COVID-19. Here is the DNA: TGTGCCAGCAAACAGGGGGGTAGCAATGAGCAGTTCTTC. This codes for CASKQGGSNEQFF.